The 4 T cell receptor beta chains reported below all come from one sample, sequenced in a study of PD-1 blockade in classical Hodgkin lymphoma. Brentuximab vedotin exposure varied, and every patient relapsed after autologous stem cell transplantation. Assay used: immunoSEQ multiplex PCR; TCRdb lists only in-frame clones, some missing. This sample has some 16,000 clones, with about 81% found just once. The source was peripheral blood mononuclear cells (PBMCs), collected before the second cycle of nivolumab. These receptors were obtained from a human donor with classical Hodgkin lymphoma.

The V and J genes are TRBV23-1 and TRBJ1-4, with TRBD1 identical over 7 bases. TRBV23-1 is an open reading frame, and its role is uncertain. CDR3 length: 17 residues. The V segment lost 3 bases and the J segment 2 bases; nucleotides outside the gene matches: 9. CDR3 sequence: CASSQPGQGDTNEKLFF. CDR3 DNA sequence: TGCGCCAGCAGTCAGCCGGGCCAGGGGGACACTAATGAAAAACTGTTTTTT.

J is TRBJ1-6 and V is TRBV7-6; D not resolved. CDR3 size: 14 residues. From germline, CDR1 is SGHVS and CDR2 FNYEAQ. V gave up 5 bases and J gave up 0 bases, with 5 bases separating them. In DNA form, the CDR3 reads TGTGCCAGCAGCGTAGGCTCCTATAATTCACCCCTCCACTTT. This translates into CASSVGSYNSPLHF. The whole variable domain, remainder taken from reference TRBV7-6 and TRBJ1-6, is GAGVSQSPRYKVTKRGQDVALRCDPISGHVSLYWYRQALGQGPEFLTYFNYEAQQDKSGLPNDRFSAERPEGSISTLTIQRTEQRDSAMYRCASSVGSYNSPLHFGNGTRLTVT.

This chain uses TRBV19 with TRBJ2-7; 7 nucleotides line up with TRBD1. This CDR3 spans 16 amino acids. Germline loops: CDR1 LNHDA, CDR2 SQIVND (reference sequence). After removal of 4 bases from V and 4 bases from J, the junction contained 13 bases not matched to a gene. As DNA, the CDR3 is TGTGCCAGTAGTAAGTCCGGGACAGTTATGACATACGAGCAGTACTTC. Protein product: CASSKSGTVMTYEQYF.

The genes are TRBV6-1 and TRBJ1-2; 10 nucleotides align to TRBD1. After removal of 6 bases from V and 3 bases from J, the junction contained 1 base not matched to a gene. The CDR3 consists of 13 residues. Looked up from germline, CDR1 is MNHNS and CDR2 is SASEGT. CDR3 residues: CASRGTGDYGYTF. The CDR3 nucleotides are TGTGCCAGCAGGGGGACAGGGGACTATGGCTACACCTTC.